This paragraph covers one TCR beta chain sequence. This specimen comes from a study of T-cell memory formation after mild COVID-19. Study as a whole: TCR clusters showed largely donor specificity.

Constant-segment primers served in 5'RACE that generated TCR alpha and TCR beta cDNA libraries bearing sample barcodes and UMIs. TCRdb independently ran MiXCR on the 5' RACE reads; one entry per CDR3 protein. The sample lists some 68,000 distinct CDR3 sequences; over 15% were seen once. CDR1 and CDR2 (germline): SGDLS, YYNGEE. V dropped 4 bases and J dropped 1 base, with 12 bases sitting between them. The CDR3 is 14 residues long. This receptor was taken from an adult woman who had mild COVID-19 (a few samples of this study predate the infection). Cell type and time point are not known. Sequencing was performed on PBMCs or a T cell subset sorted from them (not recorded which). The rearrangement links TRBV9 to TRBJ2-7, with D perhaps TRBD1 (6 bases). CDR3: CASSPHRESYEQYF. CDR3 coding DNA: TGTGCCAGCAGCCCCCACAGGGAATCCTACGAGCAGTACTTC. Variable domain in full (rest from reference TRBV9 and TRBJ2-7): DSGVTQTPKHLITATGQRVTLRCSPRSGDLSVYWYQQSLDQGLQFLIQYYNGEERAKGNILERFSAQQFPDLHSELNLSSLELGDSALYFCASSPHRESYEQYFGPGTRLTVT.